A single sample is the source of the 19 T cell receptor beta chains below, sequenced in a study of beta chain features in type 1 diabetes. Study conclusions and caveats: Type 1 diabetes patients had moderately but significantly shorter TCRB CDR3s in all four CD4+ subsets.

Reverse transcribing all isolated RNA meant expressed TCRB transcripts were sequenced. TCRdb's copy holds only in-frame clones and misses some; the assay was immunoSEQ multiplex PCR. The table records 150,000 to 200,000 clones, roughly 63% of them present only once. Antigens of these TCRs are unknown. The material sequenced was naive CD4+ T cells from blood. All receptors come from a man aged 25 to 40 with type 1 diabetes.

The chain is built from TRBV4-3 and TRBJ2-1; D ambiguous. This CDR3 has 13 residues. Trimming took off 0 bases at V and 9 bases at J, with 9 bases between the two ends. Germline V lookup: CDR1 LGHNA, CDR2 YSLEER. This CDR3 is CASSQEREVEQFF. As DNA, the CDR3 is TGCGCCAGCAGCCAAGAAAGAGAGGTTGAGCAGTTCTTC.

V gene TRBV7-2 combines with J gene TRBJ2-3; D unresolved. Germline V gives CDR1 SGHTA, CDR2 FQGNSA. V dropped 1 base and J dropped 0 bases, with 8 bases sitting between them. The CDR3 spans 15 residues. The CDR3 region is CASSLGTLSTDTQYF. In DNA form, the CDR3 reads TGTGCCAGCAGCTTAGGGACGTTAAGCACAGATACGCAGTATTTT.

Only a few counts were recorded for this clone. The J gene is TRBJ2-7, the V gene TRBV5-4; TRBD1 is a possible D gene (5 bases). This CDR3 contains 15 residues. Germline loops: CDR1 SGHNT, CDR2 YYREEE (reference sequence). With 0 bases removed from V and 2 bases from J, the gap between germline ends came to 12 bases. The CDR3 loop reads CASSLGQTAAYEQYF. In DNA form, the CDR3 reads TGTGCCAGCAGCTTGGGACAGACAGCCGCCTACGAGCAGTACTTC. Supplemented by reference TRBV5-4 and TRBJ2-7, the full variable domain reads ETGVTQSPTHLIKTRGQQVTLRCSSQSGHNTVSWYQQALGQGPQFIFQYYREEENGRGNFPPRFSGLQFPNYSSELNVNALELDDSALYLCASSLGQTAAYEQYFGPGTRLTVT.

The rearrangement links TRBV29-1 to TRBJ2-2; 8 bases fit TRBD1. There are 14 residues in the CDR3. J was trimmed by 5 bases and V by 6 bases; bases with no gene match: 8. Germline CDR1 is SQVTM and CDR2 is ANQGSEA. CDR3 nucleotides: TGCAGCGTGAAAGACAGGGGACAGACCGGGGAGCTGTTTTTT. Residues: CSVKDRGQTGELFF.

This clone was recorded only once. The chain is built from TRBV7-2 and TRBJ2-7; TRBD1 is a possible D gene (5 bases). The CDR3 is made up of 12 amino acids. CDR1 is SGHTA, CDR2 FQGNSA, per germline. V was clipped by 5 bases and J by 4 bases, with 9 bases between them. CDR3: CASSGRVYEQYF. CDR3 bases: TGTGCCAGCAGCGGCAGGGTGTACGAGCAGTACTTC.

The chain combines TRBV30 with TRBJ1-1; no reliable D call. Germline V gene data show CDR1 as GTSNPN and CDR2 as SVGIG (reference sequence). The CDR3 consists of 14 residues. V lost 0 bases and J 3 bases, leaving 11 bases between the germline ends. The CDR3 protein is CAWSVLRTHTEAFF. CDR3 bases: TGTGCCTGGAGTGTACTCCGGACGCACACTGAAGCTTTCTTT. The whole variable domain, remainder taken from reference TRBV30 and TRBJ1-1, is SQTIHQWPATLVQPVGSPLSLECTVEGTSNPNLYWYRQAAGRGLQLLFYSVGIGQISSEVPQNLSASRPQDRQFILSSKKLLLSDSGFYLCAWSVLRTHTEAFFGQGTRLTVV.

In this sample, this clone turned up once. The V call is TRBV7-2, the J call TRBJ2-5, with D possibly being TRBD2 (6 bases). The V and J ends lost 4 bases and 5 bases respectively, with 11 bases between them. The CDR3 has 13 residues. The germline CDR1 and CDR2 sequences are SGHTA and FQGNSA. The CDR3: CASSSLATETQYF. The CDR3, as DNA: TGTGCCAGCAGCTCCCTAGCGACGGAGACCCAGTACTTC.

This clone was counted a single time. The rearrangement uses TRBV4-3 and TRBJ2-5; D gene uncertain. Germline V gene sequence: CDR1 LGHNA, CDR2 YSLEER. This CDR3 is built from 13 residues. The ends were cut back, 2 bases at V and 4 bases at J, with 8 bases in the middle. The CDR3 here is CASSQNMRETQYF. CDR3 in DNA: TGCGCCAGCAGCCAAAACATGAGAGAGACCCAGTACTTC.

The chain carries TRBV29-1 and TRBJ2-5; TRBD2 is a possible D gene (5 bases). This CDR3 region has 13 residues. The ends were cut back, 5 bases at V and 2 bases at J, with 12 bases in the middle. Germline values: CDR1 SQVTM, CDR2 ANQGSEA. The CDR3 DNA reads as TGCAGCGTTCTGGGAGCAGGTCAAGAGACCCAGTACTTC. Its translation: CSVLGAGQETQYF.

There are a few counts of this clone. The CDR3 region has the DNA TGTGCCAGCAGTGAACGGGCGCGGGGGGTCCAGCCCCAGCATTTT. Protein sequence: CASSERARGVQPQHF. The J gene is TRBJ1-5, the V gene TRBV2; TRBD1 might be the D (5 bases). CDR1 is SNHLY and CDR2 is FYNNEI in the germline V gene. There are 15 residues in the CDR3. Deletions cut 2 bases from V and 7 bases from J, with 15 bases between.

This clone was counted between two and nine times. The V call is TRBV19, the J call TRBJ2-3; 10 positions match TRBD1. V lost 10 bases, J lost 0 bases, and 4 bases stayed unmatched. CDR1 is LNHDA, CDR2 SQIVND, per germline (reference sequence). The CDR3 sequence is 14 residues long. The CDR3 DNA reads TGTGCCACCCGGGACAGGGGCAGCACAGATACGCAGTATTTT. This codes for CATRDRGSTDTQYF.

The chain joins TRBV7-2 to TRBJ2-5, with D hard to call. Trimming took off 5 bases at V and 4 bases at J, with 14 bases between the two ends. The germline V gene has CDR1 SGHTA and CDR2 FQGNSA. This CDR3 is built from 14 residues. CDR3 bases: TGTGCCAGCAGCACCACTCCTTTCGGAGAGACCCAGTACTTC. The encoded protein is CASSTTPFGETQYF.

This clone was seen a few times. The chain is built from TRBV2 and TRBJ2-7; D gene ambiguous. Germline-derived CDR1 and CDR2 are SNHLY and FYNNEI. This CDR3 contains 11 residues. The V end lost 1 base, the J end lost 7 bases, and 5 bases lay between the germline ends. This CDR3 reads CASSEVLEQYF. The CDR3 coding sequence is TGTGCCAGCAGTGAAGTCCTTGAGCAGTACTTC.

The chain joins TRBV15 to TRBJ2-5, with 8 nucleotides matching TRBD2. The CDR3 is 13 residues long. The germline gives CDR1 LNHNV, CDR2 YYDKDF (reference sequence). V trimming: 7 bases; J trimming: 2 bases; junction bases outside the gene matches: 3. CDR3 loop: CATNGGGQETQYF. CDR3 in DNA: TGTGCCACCAATGGCGGGGGGCAAGAGACCCAGTACTTC.

This clone was found a few times. The V and J genes are TRBV29-1 and TRBJ1-1; no clear D. Per the germline V gene, CDR1 is SQVTM and CDR2 is ANQGSEA. The V and J ends lost 6 bases and 1 base respectively, with 15 bases between them. CDR3 length: 14 residues. The CDR3 DNA reads TGCAGCGTCCCACCGGGCGGGGAGAACACTGAAGCTTTCTTT. Amino acid sequence: CSVPPGGENTEAFF.

The sample holds a few counts of this clone. The chain has TRBV30 and TRBJ1-4, with D hard to call. CDR1 and CDR2 from the germline V gene are GTSNPN and SVGIG (reference sequence). V was pared by 2 bases and J by 4 bases, with 8 bases between. This CDR3 has 13 amino acids. CDR3 coding DNA: TGTGCCTGGAGTTTGGCGATTAATGAAAAACTGTTTTTT. Its translation is CAWSLAINEKLFF.

This clone has only one observation. The rearrangement links TRBV7-9 to TRBJ2-1; TRBD2 might be the D (6 bases). CDR3 length: 14 amino acids. Germline lookup yields CDR1 SEHNR and CDR2 FQNEAQ (reference sequence). V was pared by 6 bases and J by 4 bases, with 13 bases between. The CDR3 DNA is TGTGCCAGCAGAAGGGACTCAAGTTACAATGAGCAGTTCTTC. Translated: CASRRDSSYNEQFF.

This chain connects TRBV10-3 to TRBJ2-7, with D perhaps matching TRBD1 (6 bases). Germline V lookup: CDR1 ENHRY, CDR2 SYGVKD. The V gene lost 3 bases and the J gene lost 6 bases, with 12 bases spanning the gap. The CDR3 totals 13 residues. CDR3 sequence: CAISEGQLREQYF. CDR3 coding DNA: TGTGCCATCAGTGAAGGACAGCTTCGCGAGCAGTACTTC.

The chain has TRBV7-2 and TRBJ2-3, with 9 bases that match TRBD1. The junction had 4 bases not matched to a gene; V was cut back by 5 bases and J by 4 bases. CDR3 length equals 14 residues. The germline CDR1 and CDR2 sequences are SGHTA and FQGNSA. The CDR3 sequence: CASSPRTGADTQYF. The CDR3 region has the DNA TGTGCCAGCAGCCCCAGGACAGGGGCAGATACGCAGTATTTT. Full variable domain (rest looked up from reference TRBV7-2 and TRBJ2-3): GAGVSQSPSNKVTEKGKDVELRCDPISGHTALYWYRQSLGQGLEFLIYFQGNSAPDKSGLPSDRFSAERTGGSVSTLTIQRTQQEDSAVYLCASSPRTGADTQYFGPGTRLTVL.